This T cell receptor (beta chain) comes out of a study of CD8+CD57+ T cells in acquired aplastic anemia. CDR1 is SGHTA, CDR2 FQGNSA, per germline. The length of the CDR3 is 14 residues. V lost 0 bases, J lost 1 base, and 6 bases lay in between. According to the study, genomic DNA was the template for TCR beta VDJ and CDR3 profiling. TCRdb called the reads again in MiXCR, with one record for every CDR3 protein. In the table there are approximately 300,000 distinct CDR3 sequences, about 50% of which are singletons. Previously, flow cytometry had revealed CD8+CD57+ cell expansion in the patients chosen for sequencing.

The sequencing input was sorted CD4+, CD8+, or CD8+CD57+ T cells (not recorded which) from PBMCs. The chain joins TRBV7-2 to TRBJ1-2, with unresolved D. The sequence was collected from a human donor with aplastic anemia. CDR3: CASSLADGNYGYTF. CDR3 DNA: TGTGCCAGCAGCTTAGCGGACGGTAACTATGGCTACACCTTC.